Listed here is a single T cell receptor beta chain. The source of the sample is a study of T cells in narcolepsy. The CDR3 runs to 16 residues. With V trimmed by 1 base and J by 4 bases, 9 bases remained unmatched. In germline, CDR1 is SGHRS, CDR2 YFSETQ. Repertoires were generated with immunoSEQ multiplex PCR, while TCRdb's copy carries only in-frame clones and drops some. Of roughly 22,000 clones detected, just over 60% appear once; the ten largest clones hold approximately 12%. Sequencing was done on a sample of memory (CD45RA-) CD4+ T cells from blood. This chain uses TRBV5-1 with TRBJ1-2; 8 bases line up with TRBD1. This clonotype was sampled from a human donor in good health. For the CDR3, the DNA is TGCGCCAGCAGCTTGTCGTGGACAGGGATTTTCTATGGCTACACCTTC. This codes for CASSLSWTGIFYGYTF.